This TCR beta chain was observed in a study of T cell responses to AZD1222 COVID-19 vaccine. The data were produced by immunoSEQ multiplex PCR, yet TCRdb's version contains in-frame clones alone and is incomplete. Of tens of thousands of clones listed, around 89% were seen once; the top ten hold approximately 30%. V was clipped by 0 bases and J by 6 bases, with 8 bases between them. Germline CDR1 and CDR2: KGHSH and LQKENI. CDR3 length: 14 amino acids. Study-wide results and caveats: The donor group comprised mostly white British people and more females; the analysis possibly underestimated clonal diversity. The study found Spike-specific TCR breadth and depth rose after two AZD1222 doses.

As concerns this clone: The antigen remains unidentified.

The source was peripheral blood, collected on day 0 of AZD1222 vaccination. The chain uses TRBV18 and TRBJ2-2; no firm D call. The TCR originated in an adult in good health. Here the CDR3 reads CASSPPRVPGELFF. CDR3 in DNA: TGTGCCAGCTCACCACCCCGGGTACCCGGGGAGCTGTTTTTT.